This T cell receptor beta chain was sequenced in a study of vaccination and CD4 T cells after COVID-19. On the study more broadly: Overlapping spike peptides served as the stimulus for the cells. These peptides came from SARS-CoV-2 and from the common cold coronaviruses HCoV-NL63, HCoV-OC43 and HCoV-229E.

Treatment given: roughly 11-day PBMC culture with coronavirus spike peptide pools or control peptides (ViraFEST assay). The unexposed donor provided CD4+ T cells, which were taken before the COVID-19 pandemic (2011-2018). On day 3 and again on day 7, fresh IL-2 medium was used to replace half the medium. Of note for this clonotype: Antigen specificity is unknown.

J lost 4 bases, V lost 4 bases, and 6 bases had no gene match. CDR1 is SGHTA and CDR2 is FQGTGA in the germline V gene. CDR3 size: 14 residues. The assay that was used to sequence DNA from cultured CD4+ T cells was the Oncomine TCR Beta short-read assay. Genomic DNA was isolated from cultured CD4+ T cells. Each CDR3 protein is one row after TCRdb ran MiXCR on the PCR reads. The table lists roughly 9,500 distinct CDR3 sequences, under 35% of them singletons, with about a fifth in the top ten. This sequence originates from a human donor in good health. Sequencing was done on a sample of CD4+ T cells from blood, cultured in vitro. The J gene is TRBJ1-2, the V gene TRBV7-3; the match to TRBD1 covers 7 bases. The CDR3 reads CASSYGTEGYGYTF. The CDR3 bases are TGTGCCAGCAGCTATGGGACAGAAGGCTATGGCTACACCTTC. Full variable domain (rest looked up from reference TRBV7-3 and TRBJ1-2): GAGVSQTPSNKVTEKGKYVELRCDPISGHTALYWYRQSLGQGPEFLIYFQGTGAADDSGLPNDRFFAVRPEGSVSTLKIQRTERGDSAVYLCASSYGTEGYGYTFGSGTRLTVV.